The clone carrying this TCR beta chain came up once. Its antigen is as yet unknown. The data originate from a study of cytomegalovirus exposure and HLA in healthy donors. A multiplex PCR was run with 60 Vbeta primers and 13 Jbeta primers. Only in-frame clones appear in the TCRdb table, and some are missing; sequencing was by immunoSEQ multiplex PCR. This table holds some 150,000 clones, about four fifths found once. In germline, CDR1 is SQVTM, CDR2 ANQGSEA. This CDR3 comprises 13 residues. The V segment lost 5 bases and the J segment 2 bases; nucleotides outside the gene matches: 5. Study-level findings and limits: Later analysis showed most CMV-associated TCR beta chains appearing HLA-restricted. Productive rates of about 87% or about 30% were seen for most TCR beta V segments in an earlier analysis.

The chain links TRBV29-1 to TRBJ2-7, with 8 nucleotides matching TRBD1. This receptor was taken from a man aged 25-45 years in good health and CMV-seronegative. Sequences were obtained from PBMCs. The CDR3 bases are TGCAGCGTTAGGACAGGGCTAACCTACGAGCAGTACTTC. This encodes CSVRTGLTYEQYF.